A single sample gave rise to the 2 T cell receptor beta chains below, sequenced in a study of cytomegalovirus exposure and HLA in healthy donors. Primers for the PCR totalled 60 Vbeta and 13 Jbeta. Profiled with immunoSEQ multiplex PCR; TCRdb holds only in-frame clones, not every one. This sample carries about 140,000 clones, about four fifths of them seen once, and the ten largest clones take under 4.5%. The source material was PBMCs. The source is a man aged 40-55 years in good health and CMV-seropositive.

This chain joins TRBV4-1 and TRBJ1-1; 7 bases fit TRBD1. The CDR3 length is 14 residues. Looked up from germline, CDR1 is MGHRA and CDR2 is YSYEKL. Trimming removed 3 bases from V and 4 bases from J; junction bases left unmatched: 5. The CDR3 nucleotides are TGCGCCAGCAGCCAGAACAGGGGTCGCACTGAAGCTTTCTTT. Protein: CASSQNRGRTEAFF.

The chain links TRBV2 to TRBJ2-1, with TRBD2 matching 14 bases. V lost 5 bases, J lost 9 bases, and 9 bases stayed unmatched. The CDR3 runs 16 residues. Germline V CDR1 and CDR2: SNHLY, FYNNEI. The CDR3 bases are TGTGCCAGCAGTACCGGGACTAGCGGGGGTTTAGGTGAGCAGTTCTTC. Amino acids: CASSTGTSGGLGEQFF.